The next 17 T cell receptor beta chains were all read from a single sample in a study of T cell responses to AZD1222 COVID-19 vaccine. The protocol was immunoSEQ multiplex PCR, while the TCRdb copy is restricted to in-frame clones and leaves out a portion. The table shows 75,000 to 90,000 clones, with 80% to 90% occurring only once. Sample: peripheral blood, taken 28 days after the second AZD1222 dose. These receptors were obtained from an adult who received the AZD1222 COVID-19 vaccine.

The chain has TRBV4-3 and TRBJ1-2; no clear D gene. The CDR3 is 15 residues long. Germline V gives CDR1 LGHNA, CDR2 YSLEER. V shed 0 bases and J shed 2 bases, with 10 bases lying between them. CDR3 region: CASSQDPAANYGYTF. The CDR3 DNA reads as TGCGCCAGCAGCCAAGATCCGGCAGCCAACTATGGCTACACCTTC.

The chain recombines TRBV7-9 with TRBJ2-5; TRBD2 agrees at 12 bases. CDR1 and CDR2 (germline): SEHNR, FQNEAQ (reference sequence). The CDR3 totals 16 residues. The ends lost 5 bases at V and 4 bases at J; junction bases unmatched: 8. The CDR3 is CASSPPGLAGSETQYF. CDR3 DNA: TGTGCCAGCAGCCCCCCGGGACTAGCGGGTTCAGAGACCCAGTACTTC.

The chain has TRBV4-1 and TRBJ2-2; tentatively, D is TRBD2 (5 bases). Germline CDR1 MGHRA, CDR2 YSYEKL. Trimming pared 4 bases from V and 0 bases from J, leaving 12 bases between. The CDR3 has 16 residues. CDR3 in amino acids: CASSRAGGANTGELFF. The CDR3 DNA sequence: TGCGCCAGCAGCCGCGCGGGCGGCGCGAACACCGGGGAGCTGTTTTTT.

This chain uses TRBV6-5 with TRBJ1-5; D uncertain. V was shortened by 6 bases and J by 0 bases, with 12 bases between the two germline ends. Germline V CDR1 and CDR2: MNHEY, SVGAGI. The CDR3 consists of 15 residues. CDR3 bases: TGTGCCAGCAGAGTAGAGATTTATAGCAATCAGCCCCAGCATTTT. It is translated as CASRVEIYSNQPQHF.

V usage is TRBV15 and J usage is TRBJ1-4; TRBD1 might be the D (5 bases). The germline gives CDR1 LNHNV, CDR2 YYDKDF (reference sequence). This CDR3 has 15 residues. Deletions cut 6 bases from V and 3 bases from J, with 14 bases between. CDR3 loop: CATSAPGLANEKLFF. CDR3 nucleotides: TGTGCCACCAGTGCTCCAGGGCTGGCTAATGAAAAACTGTTTTTT.

The chain recombines TRBV7-2 with TRBJ2-7; D not certain. The CDR3 runs to 14 residues. V dropped 5 bases and J dropped 0 bases, with 11 bases sitting between them. Germline-derived CDR1 and CDR2 are SGHTA and FQGNSA. Here the CDR3 DNA reads TGTGCCAGCAGCCCTCCTCAGGTCTCCTACGAGCAGTACTTC. Residues: CASSPPQVSYEQYF. Variable domain in full (rest from reference TRBV7-2 and TRBJ2-7): GAGVSQSPSNKVTEKGKDVELRCDPISGHTALYWYRQSLGQGLEFLIYFQGNSAPDKSGLPSDRFSAERTGGSVSTLTIQRTQQEDSAVYLCASSPPQVSYEQYFGPGTRLTVT.

The chain links TRBV5-1 to TRBJ1-3; the D is unclear. CDR1 and CDR2 (germline): SGHRS, YFSETQ. Trimming took off 0 bases at V and 1 base at J, with 11 bases between the two ends. This CDR3 contains 16 residues. The CDR3 sequence is CASSLEVRESGNTIYF. As DNA, the CDR3 is TGCGCCAGCAGCTTGGAGGTCAGAGAATCTGGAAACACCATATATTTT. Full variable domain (rest looked up from reference TRBV5-1 and TRBJ1-3): KAGVTQTPRYLIKTRGQQVTLSCSPISGHRSVSWYQQTPGQGLQFLFEYFSETQRNKGNFPGRFSGRQFSNSRSEMNVSTLELGDSALYLCASSLEVRESGNTIYFGEGSWLTVV.

The V gene is TRBV3-1 (or the pseudogene TRBV3-2), the J gene TRBJ1-5; D is uncertain. The CDR3 contains 12 residues. Germline V gives CDR1 LGHDT, CDR2 YNNKEL (reference sequence). The V end was cut by 2 bases, the J end by 11 bases, with 10 bases between. The CDR3 loop is CASSQSGSAQHF. In nucleotides, the CDR3 is TGTGCCAGCAGCCAATCCGGTTCAGCCCAGCATTTT.

A single count supports this clone. CDR3 protein: CASSPWEGRGPEAFF. The CDR3 bases are TGTGCCAGCAGCCCCTGGGAGGGAAGGGGGCCTGAAGCTTTCTTT. The rearrangement uses TRBV7-2 and TRBJ1-1; TRBD1 aligns across 7 bases. The CDR3 spans 15 residues. Germline assignment: CDR1 SGHTA and CDR2 FQGNSA. Losses at the gene ends were 5 bases for V and 6 bases for J; bases not matched to a gene: 12. Together with reference TRBV7-2 and TRBJ1-1, the CDR3 gives the full variable domain: GAGVSQSPSNKVTEKGKDVELRCDPISGHTALYWYRQSLGQGLEFLIYFQGNSAPDKSGLPSDRFSAERTGGSVSTLTIQRTQQEDSAVYLCASSPWEGRGPEAFFGQGTRLTVV.

V and J are TRBV7-8 and TRBJ2-3; 10 bases are shared with TRBD1. The CDR3 consists of 14 residues. J lost 3 bases, V lost 5 bases, and 2 bases had no gene match. Germline CDR1 SGHVS, CDR2 FQNEAQ. Written as DNA, the CDR3 is TGTGCCAGCAGCGTGGACAGGGGGACAGATACGCAGTATTTT. This encodes CASSVDRGTDTQYF.

CDR3 nucleotide sequence: TGTGCCAGCAGCCAACAAGGGCTAGCGAGCTACAATGAGCAGTTCTTC. Its translation is CASSQQGLASYNEQFF. The rearrangement links TRBV4-2 to TRBJ2-1; D is perhaps TRBD2 (6 bases). Trimming stripped 2 bases from V and 3 bases from J, with 14 bases between. The V gene's germline CDR1 is LGHNA and CDR2 YNFKEQ. The CDR3 is 16 residues long.

CDR3 sequence (DNA): TGTGCCAGTAGTCCTCTTCGGACTATTAACCCTACGCAGTATTTT. This gives the protein CASSPLRTINPTQYF. The chain has TRBV19 and TRBJ2-3; weak D call: TRBD2 (6 bases). CDR1 is LNHDA and CDR2 is SQIVND in the germline V gene (reference sequence). Trimming took 5 bases from V and 8 from J, leaving 20 bases between them. There are 15 residues in the CDR3.

The chain combines TRBV10-3 with TRBJ2-7; 7 bases agree with TRBD1. Germline V gene sequence: CDR1 ENHRY, CDR2 SYGVKD. The CDR3 loop spans 12 amino acids. With V trimmed by 10 bases and J by 5 bases, 8 bases remained unmatched. CDR3 protein: CASSGQSHEQYV. CDR3 sequence (DNA): TGTGCCAGCTCGGGACAGAGCCACGAGCAGTACGTC.

This clone was detected a few times. The CDR3 nucleotides are TGCGCCAGCAGCCCAGCCTCGACAGGGAGCTCTGGAAACACCATATATTTT. Translated, it gives CASSPASTGSSGNTIYF. The V and J genes are TRBV5-1 and TRBJ1-3, with 7 bases matching TRBD1. V dropped 4 bases and J dropped 0; count of bases not matched to a gene: 10. This CDR3 is 17 amino acids long. From germline, CDR1 is SGHRS and CDR2 YFSETQ.

The chain joins TRBV11-3 to TRBJ2-7; no clear D gene. In germline, CDR1 is SGHNT, CDR2 YENEEA. The CDR3 is 13 residues long. Trimming cost V 5 bases and J 0 bases, with 8 bases left between them. The CDR3 region has the DNA TGTGCCAGCAGCCCCCCGGGCTCCTACGAGCAGTACGTC. Translating gives CASSPPGSYEQYV.

The chain combines TRBV5-5 with TRBJ1-5, with D tentatively TRBD1 (6 bases). The CDR3 spans 15 residues. V dropped 0 bases and J dropped 4 bases, with 11 bases sitting between them. Germline V gene sequence: CDR1 SGHKS, CDR2 YYEKEE (reference sequence). The CDR3 protein is CASSLVPQGNQPQHF. The CDR3 bases are TGTGCCAGCAGCTTGGTTCCCCAGGGGAATCAGCCCCAGCATTTT.

The chain joins TRBV6-5 to TRBJ2-7, with a tentative D call TRBD1 (8 bases). V was pared by 5 bases and J by 3 bases, with 11 bases between. Per the germline V gene, CDR1 is MNHEY and CDR2 is SVGAGI. The CDR3 runs 13 residues. The CDR3 sequence is CASSTGGDYEQYF. As DNA, the CDR3 is TGTGCCAGCAGTACAGGGGGGGACTACGAGCAGTACTTC.